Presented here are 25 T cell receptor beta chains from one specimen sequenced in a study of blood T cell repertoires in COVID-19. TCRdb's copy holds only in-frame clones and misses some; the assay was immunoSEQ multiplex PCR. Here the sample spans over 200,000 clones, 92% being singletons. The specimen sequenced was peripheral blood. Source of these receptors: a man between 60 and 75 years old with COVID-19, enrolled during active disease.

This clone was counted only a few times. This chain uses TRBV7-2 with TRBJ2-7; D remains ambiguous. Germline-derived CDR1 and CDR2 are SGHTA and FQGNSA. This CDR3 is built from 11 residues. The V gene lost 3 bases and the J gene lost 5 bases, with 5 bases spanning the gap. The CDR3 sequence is CASSFSNEQYF. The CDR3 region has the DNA TGTGCCAGCAGCTTCTCTAACGAGCAGTACTTC.

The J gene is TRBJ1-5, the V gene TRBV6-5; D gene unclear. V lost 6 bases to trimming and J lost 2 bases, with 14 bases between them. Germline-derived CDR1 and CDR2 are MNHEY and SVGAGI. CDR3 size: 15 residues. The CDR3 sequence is CASRIGKRGNQPQHF. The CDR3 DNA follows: TGTGCCAGCAGGATCGGGAAGAGGGGCAATCAGCCCCAGCATTTT.

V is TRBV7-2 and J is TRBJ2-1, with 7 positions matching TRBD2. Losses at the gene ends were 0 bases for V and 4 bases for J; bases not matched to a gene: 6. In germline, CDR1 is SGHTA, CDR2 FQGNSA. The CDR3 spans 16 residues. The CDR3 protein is CASSLATASGYNEQFF. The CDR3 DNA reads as TGTGCCAGCAGCTTAGCAACGGCTAGCGGTTACAATGAGCAGTTCTTC.

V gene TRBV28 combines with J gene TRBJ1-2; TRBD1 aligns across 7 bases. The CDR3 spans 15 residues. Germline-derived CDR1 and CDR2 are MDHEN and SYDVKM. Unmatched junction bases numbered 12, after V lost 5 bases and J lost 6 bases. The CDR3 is CASSTPATGADGYTF. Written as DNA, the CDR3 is TGTGCCAGCAGTACCCCCGCTACAGGGGCTGATGGCTACACCTTC.

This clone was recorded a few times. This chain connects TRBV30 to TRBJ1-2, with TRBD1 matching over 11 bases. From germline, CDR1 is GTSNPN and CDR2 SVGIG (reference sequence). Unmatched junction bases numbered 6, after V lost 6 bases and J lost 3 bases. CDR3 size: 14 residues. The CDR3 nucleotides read TGTGCCTGTTTTCCGGGACAGGGGGACTATGGCTACACCTTC. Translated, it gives CACFPGQGDYGYTF.

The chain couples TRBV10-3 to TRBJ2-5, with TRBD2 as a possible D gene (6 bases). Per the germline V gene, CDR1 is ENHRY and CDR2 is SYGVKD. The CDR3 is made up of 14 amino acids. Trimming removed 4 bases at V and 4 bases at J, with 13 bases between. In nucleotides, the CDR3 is TGTGCCATCAGTGGGACGTCAGCGGGAGAGACCCAGTACTTC. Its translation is CAISGTSAGETQYF.

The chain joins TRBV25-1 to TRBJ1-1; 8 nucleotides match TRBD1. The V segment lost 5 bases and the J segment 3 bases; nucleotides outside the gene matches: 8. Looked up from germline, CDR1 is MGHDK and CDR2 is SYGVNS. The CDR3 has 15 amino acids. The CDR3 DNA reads TGTGCCAGCAGTTTGACAGGGGATATGGACACTGAAGCTTTCTTT. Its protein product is CASSLTGDMDTEAFF.

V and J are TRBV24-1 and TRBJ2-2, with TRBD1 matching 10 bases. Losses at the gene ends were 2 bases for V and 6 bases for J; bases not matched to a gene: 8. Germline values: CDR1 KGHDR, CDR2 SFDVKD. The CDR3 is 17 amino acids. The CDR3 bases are TGTGCCACCAGTGATTCACGGGACAGGGGATATTCCGGGGAGCTGTTTTTT. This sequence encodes CATSDSRDRGYSGELFF.

DNA for the CDR3: TGTGCCAGCAGCCCGACGGGGTTTGGCGAGCAGTACTTC. Its translation is CASSPTGFGEQYF. J is TRBJ2-7 and V is TRBV6-2 or TRBV6-3; tentative D call: TRBD2 (5 bases). Germline CDR1 is MNHEY and CDR2 is SVGEGT. Trimming removed 6 bases from V and 6 bases from J, with 15 bases in between. The CDR3 sequence is 13 residues long.

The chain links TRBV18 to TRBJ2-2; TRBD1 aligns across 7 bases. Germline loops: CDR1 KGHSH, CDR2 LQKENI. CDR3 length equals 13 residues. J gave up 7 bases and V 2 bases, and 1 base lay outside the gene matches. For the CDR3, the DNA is TGTGCCAGCTCACCAAGGGACAGCGGGGAGCTGTTTTTT. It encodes CASSPRDSGELFF.

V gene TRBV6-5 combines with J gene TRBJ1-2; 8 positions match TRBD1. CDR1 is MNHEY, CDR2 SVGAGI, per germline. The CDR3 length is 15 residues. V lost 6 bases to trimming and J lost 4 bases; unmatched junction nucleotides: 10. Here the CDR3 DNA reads TGTGCCAGCAGGACGAATACGGACAGGGTCTATGGCTACACCTTC. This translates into CASRTNTDRVYGYTF.

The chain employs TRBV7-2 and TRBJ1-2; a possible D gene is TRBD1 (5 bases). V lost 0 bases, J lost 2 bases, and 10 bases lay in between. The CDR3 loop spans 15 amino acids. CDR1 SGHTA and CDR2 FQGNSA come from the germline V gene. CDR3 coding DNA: TGTGCCAGCAGCTTAGCGGGCCAGGGAAACTATGGCTACACCTTC. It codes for CASSLAGQGNYGYTF.

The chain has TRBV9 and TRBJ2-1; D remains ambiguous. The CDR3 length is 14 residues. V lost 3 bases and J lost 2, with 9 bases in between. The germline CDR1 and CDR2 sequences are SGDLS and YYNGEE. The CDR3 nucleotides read TGTGCCAGCAGCGATAGTGGTGCCTACAATGAGCAGTTCTTC. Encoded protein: CASSDSGAYNEQFF.

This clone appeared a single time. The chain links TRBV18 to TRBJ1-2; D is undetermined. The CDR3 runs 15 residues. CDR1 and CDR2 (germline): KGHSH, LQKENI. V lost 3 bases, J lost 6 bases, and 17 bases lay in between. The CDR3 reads CASSPIPRAFNGYTF. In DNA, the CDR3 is TGTGCCAGCTCACCGATACCGAGGGCGTTTAATGGCTACACCTTC.

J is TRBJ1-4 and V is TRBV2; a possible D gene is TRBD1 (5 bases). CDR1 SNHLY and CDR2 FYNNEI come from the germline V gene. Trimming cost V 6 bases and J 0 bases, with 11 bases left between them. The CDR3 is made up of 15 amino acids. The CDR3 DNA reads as TGTGCCAGCAGAAGAGACAGTGCAACTAATGAAAAACTGTTTTTT. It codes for CASRRDSATNEKLFF.

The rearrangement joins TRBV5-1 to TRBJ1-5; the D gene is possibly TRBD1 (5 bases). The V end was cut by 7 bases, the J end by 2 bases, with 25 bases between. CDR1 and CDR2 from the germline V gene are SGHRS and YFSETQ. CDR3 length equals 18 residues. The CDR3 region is CASPTVLLPGFGNQPQHF. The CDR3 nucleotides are TGCGCCAGCCCGACCGTTTTACTACCAGGGTTCGGCAATCAGCCCCAGCATTTT.

The CDR3 DNA reads TGTGCCAGTAGTATAGGAAGGGGGCCAGATACGCAGTATTTT. It translates to CASSIGRGPDTQYF. The chain links TRBV19 to TRBJ2-3; 7 bases are a match to TRBD1. The germline V gene encodes CDR1 LNHDA and CDR2 SQIVND (reference sequence). Trimming cost V 1 base and J 4 bases; bases outside gene matches: 2. This CDR3 spans 14 amino acids.

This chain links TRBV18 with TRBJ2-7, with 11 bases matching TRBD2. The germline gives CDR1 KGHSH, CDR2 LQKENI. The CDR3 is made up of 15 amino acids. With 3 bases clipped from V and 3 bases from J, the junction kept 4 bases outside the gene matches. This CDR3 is CASSPGTSGSYEQYF. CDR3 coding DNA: TGTGCCAGCTCACCCGGGACTAGCGGAAGCTACGAGCAGTACTTC. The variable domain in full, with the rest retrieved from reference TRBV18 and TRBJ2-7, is NAGVMQNPRHLVRRRGQEARLRCSPMKGHSHVYWYRQLPEEGLKFMVYLQKENIIDESGMPKERFSAEFPKEGPSILRIQQVVRGDSAAYFCASSPGTSGSYEQYFGPGTRLTVT.

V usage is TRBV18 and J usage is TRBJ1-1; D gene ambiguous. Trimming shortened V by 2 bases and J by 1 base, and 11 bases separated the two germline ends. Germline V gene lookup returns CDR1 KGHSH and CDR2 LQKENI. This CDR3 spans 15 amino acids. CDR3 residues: CASSPTTGRNTEAFF. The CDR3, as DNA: TGTGCCAGCTCACCAACGACGGGGAGGAACACTGAAGCTTTCTTT.

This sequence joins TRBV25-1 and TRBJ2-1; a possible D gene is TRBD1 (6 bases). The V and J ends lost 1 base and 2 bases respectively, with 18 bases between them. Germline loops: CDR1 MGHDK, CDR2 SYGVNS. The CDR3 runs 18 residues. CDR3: CASSESRSATGTYNEQFF. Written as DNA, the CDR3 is TGTGCCAGCAGTGAATCTAGGTCGGCGACAGGTACCTACAATGAGCAGTTCTTC.

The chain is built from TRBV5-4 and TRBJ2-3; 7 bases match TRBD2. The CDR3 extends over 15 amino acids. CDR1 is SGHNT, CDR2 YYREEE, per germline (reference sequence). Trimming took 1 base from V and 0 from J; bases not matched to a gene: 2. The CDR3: CASSLTSASTDTQYF. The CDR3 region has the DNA TGTGCCAGCAGCTTGACTAGCGCAAGCACAGATACGCAGTATTTT. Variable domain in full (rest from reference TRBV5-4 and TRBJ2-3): ETGVTQSPTHLIKTRGQQVTLRCSSQSGHNTVSWYQQALGQGPQFIFQYYREEENGRGNFPPRFSGLQFPNYSSELNVNALELDDSALYLCASSLTSASTDTQYFGPGTRLTVL.

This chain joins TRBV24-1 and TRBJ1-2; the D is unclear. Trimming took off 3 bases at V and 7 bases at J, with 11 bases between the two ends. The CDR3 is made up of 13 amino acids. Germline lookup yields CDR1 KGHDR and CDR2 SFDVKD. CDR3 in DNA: TGTGCCACCAGTGATCGGGAAGGGTTTGGCTACACCTTC. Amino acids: CATSDREGFGYTF.

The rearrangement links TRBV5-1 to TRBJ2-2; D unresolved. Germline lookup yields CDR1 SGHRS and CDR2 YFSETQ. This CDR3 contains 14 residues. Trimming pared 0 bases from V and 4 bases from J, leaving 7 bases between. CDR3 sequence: CASSLGWATGELFF. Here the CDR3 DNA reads TGCGCCAGCAGCTTGGGGTGGGCCACCGGGGAGCTGTTTTTT. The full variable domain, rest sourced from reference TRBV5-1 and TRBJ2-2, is KAGVTQTPRYLIKTRGQQVTLSCSPISGHRSVSWYQQTPGQGLQFLFEYFSETQRNKGNFPGRFSGRQFSNSRSEMNVSTLELGDSALYLCASSLGWATGELFFGEGSRLTVL.

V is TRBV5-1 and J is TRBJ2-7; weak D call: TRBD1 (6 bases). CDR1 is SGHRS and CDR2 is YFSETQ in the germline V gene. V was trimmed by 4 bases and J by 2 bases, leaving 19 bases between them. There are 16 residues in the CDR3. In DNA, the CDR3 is TGCGCCAGCAGCGTCCTCGCTACAGGGACAACCTACGAGCAGTACTTC. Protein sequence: CASSVLATGTTYEQYF.

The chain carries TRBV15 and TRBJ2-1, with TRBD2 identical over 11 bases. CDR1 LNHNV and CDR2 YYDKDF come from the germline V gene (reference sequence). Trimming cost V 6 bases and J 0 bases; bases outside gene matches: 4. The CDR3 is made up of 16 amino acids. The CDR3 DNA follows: TGTGCCACCAGGGATAGCGGGAGGGCCTCCTACAATGAGCAGTTCTTC. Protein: CATRDSGRASYNEQFF.